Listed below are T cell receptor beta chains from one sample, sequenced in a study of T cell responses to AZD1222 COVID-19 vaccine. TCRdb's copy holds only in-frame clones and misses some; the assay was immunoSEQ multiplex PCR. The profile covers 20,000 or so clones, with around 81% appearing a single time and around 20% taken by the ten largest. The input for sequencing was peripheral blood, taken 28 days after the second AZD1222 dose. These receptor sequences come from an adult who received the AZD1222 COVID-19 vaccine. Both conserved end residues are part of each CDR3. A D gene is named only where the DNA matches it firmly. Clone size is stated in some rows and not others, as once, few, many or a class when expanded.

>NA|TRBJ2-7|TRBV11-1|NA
CASSLDQVTVSKQYF
TGTGCCAGCAGCTTAGATCAGGTGACCGTCTCAAAGCAGTACTTC
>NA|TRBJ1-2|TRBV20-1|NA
CSASGGADAYGYTF
TGCAGTGCTAGTGGAGGAGCAGATGCCTATGGCTACACCTTC
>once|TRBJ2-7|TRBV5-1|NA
CASSLVLRHYEQYF
TGCGCCAGCAGCTTGGTACTCCGGCACTACGAGCAGTACTTC
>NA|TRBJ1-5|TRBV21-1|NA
CASSPRPGDQPQHF
TGTGCCAGCAGCCCCCGTCCAGGTGATCAGCCCCAGCATTTT
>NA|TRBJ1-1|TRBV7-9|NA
CASKQGFMNTEAFF
TGTGCCAGCAAACAGGGATTCATGAACACTGAAGCTTTCTTT
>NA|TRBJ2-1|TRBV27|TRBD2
CASNPSGRAVYNEQFF
TGTGCCAGCAACCCCAGCGGGAGGGCCGTTTACAATGAGCAGTTCTTC
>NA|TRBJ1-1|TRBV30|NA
CAWSVNLNTEAFF
TGTGCCTGGAGTGTAAACTTGAACACTGAAGCTTTCTTT
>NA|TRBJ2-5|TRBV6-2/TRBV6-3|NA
CASSSIYRQYF
TGTGCCAGCAGCTCCATATACAGGCAGTACTTC
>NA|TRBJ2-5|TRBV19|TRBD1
CASSMPPGTGLETQYF
TGTGCCAGTAGTATGCCCCCTGGGACAGGTTTGGAGACCCAGTACTTC
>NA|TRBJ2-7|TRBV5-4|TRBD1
CASSGGQGDREQYF
TGTGCCAGCAGCGGGGGACAGGGGGATCGCGAGCAGTACTTC
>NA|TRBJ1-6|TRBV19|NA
CASSTRRGSSYNSPLHF
TGTGCCAGTAGCACCCGGAGAGGGAGCTCCTATAATTCACCCCTCCACTTT
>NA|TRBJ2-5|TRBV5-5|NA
CASSLDWQGETQYF
TGTGCCAGCAGCCTGGACTGGCAGGGTGAGACCCAGTACTTC
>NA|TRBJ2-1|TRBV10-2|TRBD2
CASRTSGGAEVIEQFF
TGCGCCAGCAGAACTAGCGGGGGGGCCGAAGTCATCGAGCAGTTCTTC
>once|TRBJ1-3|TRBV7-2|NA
CASSPTVFGNTIYF
TGTGCCAGCAGCCCGACAGTCTTTGGAAACACCATATATTTT
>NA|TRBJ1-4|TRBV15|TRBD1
CATSKGSGTGIEKLFF
TGTGCCACCAGCAAAGGATCCGGGACAGGGATTGAAAAACTGTTTTTT
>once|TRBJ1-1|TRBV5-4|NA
CASSLGGRGGTEAFF
TGTGCCAGCAGCTTGGGGGGGAGGGGTGGAACTGAAGCTTTCTTT
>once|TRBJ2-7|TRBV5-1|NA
CASSLATPGWAYEQYF
TGCGCCAGCAGCTTGGCGACCCCTGGATGGGCCTACGAGCAGTACTTC
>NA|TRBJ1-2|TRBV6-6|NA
CASSEAGIRGYTF
TGTGCCAGCAGTGAGGCGGGGATCCGGGGCTACACCTTC
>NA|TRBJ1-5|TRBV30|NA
CAWRSGQPNQPQHF
TGTGCCTGGAGAAGTGGACAGCCCAATCAGCCCCAGCATTTT
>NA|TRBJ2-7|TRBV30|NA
CAWTFSDRVPYEQYF
TGTGCCTGGACCTTTTCCGACAGAGTCCCCTACGAGCAGTACTTC
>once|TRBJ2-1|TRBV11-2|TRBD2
CASSPGRLAWRDNEQFF
TGTGCCAGCAGCCCCGGGAGACTAGCTTGGAGGGACAATGAGCAGTTCTTC
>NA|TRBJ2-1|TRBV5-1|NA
CASSSGQRVSNEQFF
TGCGCCAGCAGCTCCGGACAGAGAGTAAGCAATGAGCAGTTCTTC
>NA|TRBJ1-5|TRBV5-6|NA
CASSLAGIFSNQPQHF
TGTGCCAGCAGCTTAGCAGGGATCTTTAGCAATCAGCCCCAGCATTTT
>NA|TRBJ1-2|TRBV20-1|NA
CSASSREGYYGYTF
TGCAGTGCTAGTTCCAGGGAGGGCTACTATGGCTACACCTTC
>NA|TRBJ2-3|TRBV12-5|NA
CASGLPNTDTQYF
TGTGCTAGTGGTTTGCCGAACACAGATACGCAGTATTTT
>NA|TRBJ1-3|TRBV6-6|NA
CASSFTRTGNTIYF
TGTGCCAGCAGTTTTACGAGGACTGGAAACACCATATATTTT
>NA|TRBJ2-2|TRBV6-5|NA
CASSYLPRETGELFF
TGTGCCAGCAGTTACTTACCCCGGGAAACCGGGGAGCTGTTTTTT
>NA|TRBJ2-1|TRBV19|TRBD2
CASSIAASGHSYNEQFF
TGTGCCAGTAGTATAGCGGCTAGCGGGCACTCCTACAATGAGCAGTTCTTC
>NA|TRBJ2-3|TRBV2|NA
CASSDRWTDTQYF
TGTGCCAGCAGTGACAGGTGGACAGATACGCAGTATTTT
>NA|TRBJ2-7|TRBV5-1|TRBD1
CASSEGDRAGYYEQYF
TGCGCCAGCAGCGAAGGGGACAGGGCTGGGTACTACGAGCAGTACTTC
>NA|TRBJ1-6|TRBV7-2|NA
CASSLADYSPLHF
TGTGCCAGCAGCTTAGCCGACTATTCACCCCTCCACTTT
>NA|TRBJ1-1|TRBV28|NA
CASRTTGTENTEAFF
TGTGCCAGCAGGACCACCGGGACCGAGAACACTGAAGCTTTCTTT
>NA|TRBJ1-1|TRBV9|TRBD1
CASSPGQGMNTEAFF
TGTGCCAGCAGCCCGGGACAGGGGATGAACACTGAAGCTTTCTTT
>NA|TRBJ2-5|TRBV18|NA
CASSSLPRETQYF
TGTGCCAGCTCATCTTTACCCCGGGAGACCCAGTACTTC
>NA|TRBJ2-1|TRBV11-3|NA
CASSLDPGGYNEQFF
TGTGCCAGCAGCTTAGACCCGGGCGGATACAATGAGCAGTTCTTC